The 30 T cell receptor beta chains listed next were all sequenced from one sample in a study of blood T cell repertoires in COVID-19. Using immunoSEQ multiplex PCR, the repertoire was profiled, and TCRdb retains in-frame clones only, with some absent. The sample comprises roughly 400,000 clones, about 92% of which are singletons, and roughly 0.66% rests with the top ten. Sequencing was performed on PBMCs or T cells enriched from blood (not recorded which). Receptors were obtained from a man between 18 and 29 years old who had recovered from COVID-19.

This clone was picked up one time. The genes are TRBV27 and TRBJ1-5; TRBD1 matches at 7 bases. Germline CDR1 and CDR2: MNHEY and SMNVEV (reference sequence). The CDR3 is made up of 15 amino acids. V trimming: 6 bases; J trimming: 2 bases; junction bases outside the gene matches: 7. The CDR3 reads CASSQDRAGNQPQHF. DNA of the CDR3: TGTGCCAGCAGCCAAGACAGGGCTGGCAATCAGCCCCAGCATTTT.

The chain is built from TRBV11-3 and TRBJ1-4, with unresolved D. Germline V gene sequence: CDR1 SGHNT, CDR2 YENEEA. CDR3 size: 13 residues. V lost 3 bases and J lost 8, with 10 bases in between. The CDR3 here is CASSFFFSEKLFF. DNA of the CDR3: TGTGCCAGCAGCTTCTTTTTCTCGGAAAAACTGTTTTTT. Combining the CDR3 with reference TRBV11-3 and TRBJ1-4 gives the whole variable domain EAGVVQSPRYKIIEKKQPVAFWCNPISGHNTLYWYLQNLGQGPELLIRYENEEAVDDSQLPKDRFSAERLKGVDSTLKIQPAELGDSAVYLCASSFFFSEKLFFGSGTQLSVL.

This clone was seen only a few times. DNA for the CDR3: TGCGCCAGCAGCTTCGACAGTATGGGCTACACCTTC. It yields the protein CASSFDSMGYTF. The chain uses TRBV5-1 and TRBJ1-2; weak D call: TRBD1 (5 bases). Germline V lookup: CDR1 SGHRS, CDR2 YFSETQ. CDR3 length: 12 residues. V dropped 2 bases and J dropped 8 bases, with 10 bases sitting between them.

This clone appeared a single time. This chain uses TRBV15 with TRBJ2-1, with D possibly matching TRBD1 (5 bases). The CDR3 sequence is 13 residues long. Germline CDR1 reads LNHNV; CDR2 reads YYDKDF (reference sequence). Between the trimmed V and J ends, which lost 3 bases and 4 bases, there was a span of 7 bases. The CDR3 sequence is CATSRTAYNEQFF. CDR3 nucleotides: TGTGCCACCAGCAGGACAGCTTACAATGAGCAGTTCTTC. The whole variable domain, remainder taken from reference TRBV15 and TRBJ2-1, is DAMVIQNPRYQVTQFGKPVTLSCSQTLNHNVMYWYQQKSSQAPKLLFHYYDKDFNNEADTPDNFQSRRPNTSFCFLDIRSPGLGDTAMYLCATSRTAYNEQFFGPGTRLTVL.

This chain connects TRBV2 to TRBJ1-4; TRBD1 matches 8 bases. Germline V CDR1 and CDR2: SNHLY, FYNNEI. The CDR3 runs to 15 residues. The ends lost 6 bases at V and 6 bases at J; junction bases unmatched: 9. CDR3 in amino acids: CASSTRQGNDEKLFF. CDR3 coding DNA: TGTGCCAGCAGCACTCGACAGGGGAATGATGAAAAACTGTTTTTT.

The V gene is TRBV28, the J gene TRBJ1-5; weak D call: TRBD1 (6 bases). Between the trimmed V and J ends, which lost 2 bases and 6 bases, there was a span of 17 bases. The CDR3 spans 16 residues. In germline, CDR1 is MDHEN, CDR2 SYDVKM. The CDR3 DNA reads as TGTGCCAGCAGTTTAAGCCCCGGACAGCTAATTCAGCCCCAGCATTTT. This translates into CASSLSPGQLIQPQHF.

For this clone: The junction shows a germline mismatch at one end, possibly a read error. J is TRBJ2-1 and V is TRBV7-9; 8 bases fit TRBD1. Germline-derived CDR1 and CDR2 are SEHNR and FQNEAQ (reference sequence). The CDR3 sequence is 16 residues long. CDR3 loop: CASTLLGQGEYNEQFF. For the CDR3, the DNA is TGTGCCAGCACCTTACTCGGACAGGGAGAATACAATGAGCAGTTCTTC. The whole variable domain, filled in from reference TRBV7-9 and TRBJ2-1, reads DTGVSQNPRHKITKRGQNVTFRCDPISEHNRLYWYRQTLGQGPEFLTYFQNEAQLEKSRLLSDRFSAERPKGSFSTLEIQRTEQGDSAMYLCASTLLGQGEYNEQFFGPGTRLTVL.

The V gene is TRBV4-1, the J gene TRBJ1-4, with 8 bases that match TRBD1. Looked up from germline, CDR1 is MGHRA and CDR2 is YSYEKL. The CDR3 runs to 15 residues. V trimming: 1 base; J trimming: 7 bases; junction bases outside the gene matches: 5. The CDR3 spells CASSQGQGSGEKLFF. As DNA, the CDR3 is TGCGCCAGCAGCCAAGGACAGGGGTCTGGTGAAAAACTGTTTTTT.

V and J are TRBV10-3 and TRBJ1-3, with unresolved D. This CDR3 region has 15 residues. The V gene's germline CDR1 is ENHRY and CDR2 SYGVKD. Trimming left V 7 bases short and J 0 bases short, with 13 bases between. DNA for the CDR3: TGTGCCATCATCCCCGAGGGTAGCTCTGGAAACACCATATATTTT. This translates into CAIIPEGSSGNTIYF.

The CDR3 sequence: CASSSAGNRLAGGAEQFF. The CDR3 bases are TGCGCCAGCAGCTCCGCCGGGAATCGACTAGCGGGAGGTGCTGAGCAGTTCTTC. This rearrangement joins TRBV4-1 to TRBJ2-1; 13 bases fit TRBD2. Trimming cost V 5 bases and J 9 bases; bases outside gene matches: 16. There are 18 residues in the CDR3. Germline CDR1 reads MGHRA; CDR2 reads YSYEKL.

This clone came up once. V usage is TRBV7-9 and J usage is TRBJ1-5, with a weak D call TRBD1 (5 bases). The germline V and J ends were trimmed by 4 bases and 9 bases, with 13 bases remaining between them. This CDR3 is built from 13 residues. Germline CDR1 SEHNR, CDR2 FQNEAQ (reference sequence). The CDR3 loop is CASSSTETVPQHF. The CDR3 bases are TGTGCCAGCAGCTCGACAGAGACTGTGCCCCAGCATTTT.

The V and J genes are TRBV27 and TRBJ1-2, with TRBD1 identical over 10 bases. The CDR3 loop spans 15 amino acids. V dropped 2 bases and J dropped 8; count of bases not matched to a gene: 8. Per the germline V gene, CDR1 is MNHEY and CDR2 is SMNVEV (reference sequence). CDR3 in amino acids: CASSLEGQGPQGYTF. DNA for the CDR3: TGTGCCAGCAGTTTAGAGGGACAGGGGCCGCAGGGCTACACCTTC.

V is TRBV19 and J is TRBJ1-4; no definite D call. Germline CDR1 reads LNHDA; CDR2 reads SQIVND (reference sequence). The V end lost 5 bases, the J end lost 4 bases, and 8 bases lay between the germline ends. The CDR3 covers 13 residues. The CDR3 sequence is CASSEALNEKLFF. Written as DNA, the CDR3 is TGTGCCAGTAGTGAAGCCCTTAATGAAAAACTGTTTTTT. The full variable domain, rest sourced from reference TRBV19 and TRBJ1-4, is DGGITQSPKYLFRKEGQNVTLSCEQNLNHDAMYWYRQDPGQGLRLIYYSQIVNDFQKGDIAEGYSVSREKKESFPLTVTSAQKNPTAFYLCASSEALNEKLFFGSGTQLSVL.

The V gene is TRBV5-1, the J gene TRBJ1-4; 10 bases align to TRBD1. The CDR3 runs to 17 residues. Per germline, CDR1 SGHRS and CDR2 YFSETQ. The J segment lost 7 bases and the V segment lost 4 bases, leaving 13 bases of the junction unmatched. CDR3 nucleotides: TGCGCCAGCAGCCCCTCCCGGGACAGGGGATCAAGTGAAAAACTGTTTTTT. Amino acids: CASSPSRDRGSSEKLFF. Full variable domain (outside the CDR3, taken from reference TRBV5-1 and TRBJ1-4): KAGVTQTPRYLIKTRGQQVTLSCSPISGHRSVSWYQQTPGQGLQFLFEYFSETQRNKGNFPGRFSGRQFSNSRSEMNVSTLELGDSALYLCASSPSRDRGSSEKLFFGSGTQLSVL.

A single count supports this clone. V is TRBV6-1 and J is TRBJ1-4, with no clear D. V was shortened by 1 base and J by 10 bases, with 19 bases between the two germline ends. The CDR3 has 16 residues. Germline CDR1 is MNHNS and CDR2 is SASEGT. The CDR3 here is CASSEDARGLSGKLFF. CDR3 in DNA: TGTGCCAGCAGTGAAGACGCGCGAGGGCTCTCCGGAAAACTGTTTTTT.

DNA of the CDR3: TGTGCCAGCAGCTTAGGGCCGTTGGATCAGCCCCAGCATTTT. Encoded protein: CASSLGPLDQPQHF. This chain links TRBV11-2 with TRBJ1-5; D is unresolved. Trimming cost V 1 base and J 5 bases, with 9 bases left between them. The CDR3 runs 14 residues. Germline values: CDR1 SGHAT, CDR2 FQNNGV. The variable domain in full, completed from reference TRBV11-2 and TRBJ1-5, reads EAGVAQSPRYKIIEKRQSVAFWCNPISGHATLYWYQQILGQGPKLLIQFQNNGVVDDSQLPKDRFSAERLKGVDSTLKIQPAKLEDSAVYLCASSLGPLDQPQHFGDGTRLSIL.

The chain links TRBV4-2 to TRBJ2-1, with D perhaps TRBD2 (5 bases). Germline V lookup: CDR1 LGHNA, CDR2 YNFKEQ. The germline V and J ends were trimmed by 3 bases and 3 bases, with 15 bases remaining between them. The CDR3 runs to 16 residues. CDR3 nucleotide sequence: TGTGCCAGCAGCCAGGATGTCGGAGGCAGCTACAATGAGCAGTTCTTC. Translating gives CASSQDVGGSYNEQFF.

The rearrangement uses TRBV9 and TRBJ1-2; D perhaps matches TRBD1 (5 bases). This CDR3 is built from 15 residues. V was clipped by 0 bases and J by 2 bases, with 11 bases between them. Germline CDR1 reads SGDLS; CDR2 reads YYNGEE. The CDR3 region is CASSVVGGFNYGYTF. The CDR3, as DNA: TGTGCCAGCAGCGTAGTTGGGGGGTTCAACTATGGCTACACCTTC.

V usage is TRBV30 and J usage is TRBJ1-3, with 9 bases matching TRBD1. The CDR3 extends over 17 amino acids. The V and J ends lost 2 bases and 4 bases, in that order; junction bases with no gene match: 12. Looked up from germline, CDR1 is GTSNPN and CDR2 is SVGIG (reference sequence). The DNA for the CDR3 is TGTGCCTGGAGTCGGGACAGGGTCCCCACAGGCGGAAACACCATATATTTT. Protein sequence: CAWSRDRVPTGGNTIYF.

The CDR3 loop is CASSLVMAGRADTQYF. CDR3 sequence (DNA): TGTGCCAGCAGCTTAGTCATGGCGGGGCGCGCAGATACGCAGTATTTT. This chain uses TRBV7-9 with TRBJ2-3; D possibly corresponds to TRBD2 (6 bases). CDR3 length equals 16 residues. Trimming shortened V by 1 base and J by 4 bases, and 15 bases separated the two germline ends. Germline V gene data show CDR1 as SEHNR and CDR2 as FQNEAQ (reference sequence).

The rearrangement links TRBV9 to TRBJ1-4, with a possible D match to TRBD1 (5 bases). Germline V CDR1 and CDR2: SGDLS, YYNGEE. The CDR3 totals 12 residues. Trimming took off 3 bases at V and 14 bases at J, with 14 bases between the two ends. The CDR3 here is CASSALDSHLFF. The CDR3 DNA follows: TGTGCCAGCAGCGCGTTAGACAGTCACCTGTTTTTT.

This chain uses TRBV30 with TRBJ1-5, with 7 positions matching TRBD1. CDR1 is GTSNPN, CDR2 SVGIG, per germline (reference sequence). The V segment lost 5 bases and the J segment 6 bases; nucleotides outside the gene matches: 13. This CDR3 contains 15 residues. CDR3 in DNA: TGTGCCTGGCGGGAAGGTTCGGGACAGACTCAGCCCCAGCATTTT. This sequence encodes CAWREGSGQTQPQHF.

The CDR3 sequence: CATNRGGQGEQFF. The CDR3, as DNA: TGTGCCACCAACCGGGGGGGGCAGGGGGAGCAGTTCTTC. The V call is TRBV24-1, the J call TRBJ2-1; 8 positions match TRBD2. Trimming at V came to 8 bases and at J to 10 bases, leaving 9 bases not matched to a gene. Germline CDR1 KGHDR, CDR2 SFDVKD. This CDR3 is 13 amino acids long.

This chain connects TRBV27 to TRBJ1-6; a weak D match, TRBD1 (6 bases). There are 15 residues in the CDR3. Germline-derived CDR1 and CDR2 are MNHEY and SMNVEV (reference sequence). Trimming cost V 7 bases and J 9 bases, with 19 bases left between them. CDR3 amino acids: CASTSLTGLRSPLHF. CDR3 DNA sequence: TGTGCCAGCACCTCCCTAACAGGGTTACGTTCACCCCTCCACTTT.

The chain joins TRBV27 to TRBJ2-5; 10 positions agree with TRBD2. Germline loops: CDR1 MNHEY, CDR2 SMNVEV (reference sequence). Germline trimming cut 8 bases from V and 4 bases from J; bases unmatched to any gene: 4. This CDR3 comprises 13 residues. The DNA for the CDR3 is TGTGCCAGCGCCCTAGCGGGAGTAGAGACCCAGTACTTC. This gives the protein CASALAGVETQYF.

This chain uses TRBV11-2 with TRBJ2-7; 9 bases align to TRBD2. V trimming: 5 bases; J trimming: 3 bases; junction bases outside the gene matches: 8. The CDR3 covers 15 residues. The germline gives CDR1 SGHAT, CDR2 FQNNGV. For the CDR3, the DNA is TGTGCCAGCAGCAGAATTGAAGCGGGGGGCTACGAGCAGTACTTC. This codes for CASSRIEAGGYEQYF.

This sequence joins TRBV6-5 and TRBJ2-7; 7 bases are shared with TRBD2. This CDR3 region has 15 residues. The V gene end was trimmed by 0 bases and the J gene end by 2 bases; junction bases not matched to a gene: 4. CDR1 and CDR2 (germline): MNHEY, SVGAGI. The CDR3, as DNA: TGTGCCAGCAGTTACTCTGGCGGGAGTACCTACGAGCAGTACTTC. Translating gives CASSYSGGSTYEQYF.

The chain is built from TRBV6-6 and TRBJ1-2; TRBD1 might be the D (5 bases). CDR3 length: 12 residues. The V end lost 6 bases, the J end lost 8 bases, and 13 bases lay between the germline ends. CDR1 MNHNY and CDR2 SVGAGI come from the germline V gene (reference sequence). This CDR3 reads CASRGKGEGYTF. The CDR3 DNA follows: TGTGCCAGCAGAGGAAAAGGGGAAGGCTACACCTTC.

CDR3 sequence (DNA): TGTGCCAGCAGCCCCGGACAGGGCGTCGCTTTCTTT. Translating gives CASSPGQGVAFF. This rearrangement joins TRBV2 to TRBJ1-1; 8 bases are shared with TRBD1. Germline V gene lookup returns CDR1 SNHLY and CDR2 FYNNEI. The CDR3 runs to 12 residues. V lost 6 bases and J lost 11; bases outside the gene matches: 8.

The gene calls are TRBV3-1 (or the pseudogene TRBV3-2) and TRBJ2-5; possibly TRBD2 for D (6 bases). V was cut by 4 bases and J by 7 bases, with 16 bases left in between. This CDR3 comprises 14 residues. Germline V lookup: CDR1 LGHDT, CDR2 YNNKEL (reference sequence). The CDR3 spells CASSPRGGLGTQYF. The CDR3 DNA reads as TGTGCCAGCAGCCCGCGGGGCGGCCTAGGGACCCAGTACTTC.